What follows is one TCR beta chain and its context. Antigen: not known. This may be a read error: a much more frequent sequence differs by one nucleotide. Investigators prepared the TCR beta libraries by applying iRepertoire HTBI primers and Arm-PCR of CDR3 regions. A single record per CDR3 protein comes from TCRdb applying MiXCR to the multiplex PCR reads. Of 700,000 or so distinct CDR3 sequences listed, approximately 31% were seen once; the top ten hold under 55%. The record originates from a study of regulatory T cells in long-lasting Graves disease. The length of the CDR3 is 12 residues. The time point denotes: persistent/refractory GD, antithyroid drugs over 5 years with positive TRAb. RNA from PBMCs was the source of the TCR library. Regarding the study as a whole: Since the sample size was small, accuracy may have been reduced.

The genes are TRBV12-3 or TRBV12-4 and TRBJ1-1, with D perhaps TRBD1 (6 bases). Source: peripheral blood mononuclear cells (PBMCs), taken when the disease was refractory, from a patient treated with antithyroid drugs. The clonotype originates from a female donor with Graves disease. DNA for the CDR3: TGTGCCGGACAACATAGGGGGATTGAAGCTCTCTTT. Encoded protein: CAGQHRGIEALF.